Listed below are T cell receptor beta chains from one sample, sequenced in a study of CD8 T cells in Susac syndrome. TCRdb itself ran the immunoSEQ multiplex PCR reads through MiXCR, one entry per CDR3 protein. The sample consists of about 180,000 distinct CDR3 sequences, about 95% of them appearing once. The material sequenced was CD4+ T cells from PBMCs. These receptors were collected from a human donor with Susac syndrome. The CDR3 runs from the conserved cysteine through the conserved F or W. D genes are given only for firm matches. Clone size, where shown, is once, few, many, or a class for clones that have expanded.

size: -
V: TRBV6-2/TRBV6-3
J: TRBJ2-7
D: TRBD2
CDR3: CATSSTSSGRSYEQYF

size: -
V: TRBV20-1
J: TRBJ2-1
D: TRBD2
CDR3: CSARIGREVVNEQFF

size: -
V: TRBV15
J: TRBJ2-1
D: TRBD1
CDR3: CATSRDRQGTHNEQFF

size: -
V: TRBV5-4
J: TRBJ2-3
D: -
CDR3: CASSLFPGATDTQYF

size: -
V: TRBV27
J: TRBJ2-1
D: -
CDR3: CASSLATGTYSYNEQFF

size: -
V: TRBV12-5
J: TRBJ1-5
D: -
CDR3: CASRGQPQHF

size: -
V: TRBV14
J: TRBJ1-2
D: -
CDR3: CASSQDVWDLGGYTF

size: -
V: TRBV20-1
J: TRBJ2-7
D: -
CDR3: CSAGQSSYEQYF

size: -
V: TRBV12-3/TRBV12-4
J: TRBJ1-2
D: -
CDR3: CASSYDGYYGYTF

size: -
V: TRBV9
J: TRBJ2-1
D: -
CDR3: CASSVGVAYEQFF

size: -
V: TRBV7-2
J: TRBJ2-3
D: TRBD1
CDR3: CASSPTGSFGTDTQYF

size: -
V: TRBV25-1
J: TRBJ1-2
D: -
CDR3: CASSPETVYGYTF

size: -
V: TRBV3-1
J: TRBJ2-2
D: -
CDR3: CASSQDGGVRRLFF

size: -
V: TRBV5-1
J: TRBJ1-1
D: -
CDR3: CASSLDSHMNTEAFF

size: -
V: TRBV29-1
J: TRBJ2-7
D: -
CDR3: CSASHQGYEQYF

size: -
V: TRBV6-6
J: TRBJ1-1
D: -
CDR3: CASQLAVLNTEAFF

size: -
V: TRBV9
J: TRBJ2-7
D: -
CDR3: CASSSTAIPSYEQYF

size: -
V: TRBV2
J: TRBJ2-7
D: TRBD1
CDR3: CASSERTGTVGEQYF

size: once
V: TRBV28
J: TRBJ2-7
D: -
CDR3: CASSSPPRGNSYEQYF

size: -
V: TRBV29-1
J: TRBJ2-6
D: TRBD1
CDR3: CSVEIRDRRLSGANALTF

size: -
V: TRBV5-4
J: TRBJ1-2
D: -
CDR3: CASSLARDTTNYGYTF

size: -
V: TRBV28
J: TRBJ1-2
D: TRBD1
CDR3: CASSSPGRGHGYTF

size: few
V: TRBV5-6
J: TRBJ1-5
D: TRBD1
CDR3: CASSRTGDQPQHF

size: -
V: TRBV7-2
J: TRBJ2-5
D: TRBD2
CDR3: CASSMLAGSETQYF

size: -
V: TRBV9
J: TRBJ2-5
D: TRBD2
CDR3: CASSGTSGSNEETQYF

size: -
V: TRBV30
J: TRBJ1-1
D: -
CDR3: CAWSVPRGRRNTEAFF

size: -
V: TRBV20-1
J: TRBJ1-4
D: -
CDR3: CSANTGAGEKLFF

size: -
V: TRBV3-1
J: TRBJ2-1
D: -
CDR3: CASSLKGYEQFF

size: -
V: TRBV7-6
J: TRBJ2-5
D: -
CDR3: CASTLGLKETQYF

size: -
V: TRBV3-1
J: TRBJ2-1
D: TRBD1
CDR3: CASSRTGGSKGEQFF

size: -
V: TRBV7-2
J: TRBJ1-4
D: -
CDR3: CASSLGGGGGEKLFF

size: -
V: TRBV7-9
J: TRBJ2-1
D: -
CDR3: CASSIKGGFPIYDEQFF

size: -
V: TRBV20-1
J: TRBJ2-7
D: -
CDR3: CSALSPSPPDEQYF

size: -
V: TRBV20-1
J: TRBJ2-7
D: TRBD2
CDR3: CSATDGGRSSYEQYF

size: -
V: TRBV25-1
J: TRBJ2-2
D: -
CDR3: CASSEAGLTGELFF

size: -
V: TRBV29-1
J: TRBJ1-1
D: -
CDR3: CSVDGGVNTEAFF

size: -
V: TRBV28
J: TRBJ2-1
D: TRBD2
CDR3: CASSSTLRRGRAEYNEQFF

size: -
V: TRBV5-1
J: TRBJ2-3
D: -
CDR3: CASSFGSGQSTDTQYF

size: -
V: TRBV10-1
J: TRBJ2-3
D: -
CDR3: CASNDGRDTQYF

size: -
V: TRBV7-9
J: TRBJ1-2
D: TRBD1
CDR3: CASSSFRTTGDGYTF

size: few
V: TRBV5-4
J: TRBJ2-1
D: TRBD2
CDR3: CASSLGTSGRNEQFF

size: -
V: TRBV7-2
J: TRBJ2-1
D: TRBD2
CDR3: CASSLGGGNEQFF

size: -
V: TRBV7-9
J: TRBJ2-7
D: TRBD1
CDR3: CASSLARDRDYEQYF

size: -
V: TRBV7-3
J: TRBJ2-7
D: TRBD1
CDR3: CASSLNLGTGGNRSSYEQYF

size: -
V: TRBV10-3
J: TRBJ1-1
D: TRBD1
CDR3: CAISEGDRENTEAFF

size: -
V: TRBV18
J: TRBJ2-3
D: -
CDR3: CASSPLFRGDTQYF

size: -
V: TRBV4-1
J: TRBJ1-2
D: -
CDR3: CASSHLPREDVYGYTF

size: -
V: TRBV4-1
J: TRBJ1-4
D: -
CDR3: CASSQDGQGWEKLFF

size: -
V: TRBV29-1
J: TRBJ1-1
D: -
CDR3: CSVESKLRKTEAFF

size: -
V: TRBV27
J: TRBJ2-3
D: TRBD1
CDR3: CASSLNQGEDTQYF

size: -
V: TRBV9
J: TRBJ1-5
D: -
CDR3: CASSVGASRSQPQHF

size: -
V: TRBV20-1
J: TRBJ2-5
D: TRBD1
CDR3: CSATDRGQETQYF

size: -
V: TRBV18
J: TRBJ1-3
D: -
CDR3: CASSPPDTGSGNTIYF

size: -
V: TRBV18
J: TRBJ1-1
D: -
CDR3: CASSPAENTEAFF

size: -
V: TRBV30
J: TRBJ2-1
D: -
CDR3: CAWSFGGTRNEQFF

size: -
V: TRBV20-1
J: TRBJ2-3
D: TRBD2
CDR3: CSARLAGGIITDTQYF

size: -
V: TRBV28
J: TRBJ1-1
D: -
CDR3: CASRFPLGNTEAFF